These 15 T cell receptor beta chains were all obtained from the same sample, sequenced in a study of blood T cell repertoires in COVID-19 (dated by TCRdb to between 2020 and 2021). Receptors were amplified or captured by the immunoSEQ multiplex PCR assay. Drawn from immuneACCESS, this table holds only the in-frame rearrangements with V and J called that TCRdb kept. Clones are partly lost; checked studies trace under half to an unresolved V gene and leave the rest unexplained. In this sample the table shows 120,000 to 150,000 clones, 85% of which occur a single time. 2.6% of the sample is taken by the ten largest. The sample was peripheral blood. These TCRs come from a human donor with acute or convalescent COVID-19. The donor label of this sample is uncertain.

This clone has only a few counts. The chain links TRBV29-1 to TRBJ2-2, with D possibly TRBD1 on 6 matching bases. Germline loops: CDR1 SQVTM, CDR2 ANQGSEA. V gave up 6 bases and J gave up 5 bases, with 13 bases separating them. The CDR3 is made up of 13 amino acids. CDR3 residues: CSVSRTVTGELFF. DNA of the CDR3: TGCAGCGTCTCCCGGACAGTTACCGGGGAGCTGTTTTTT.

This clone has only a few counts. This rearrangement joins TRBV10-3 to TRBJ2-1; TRBD2 matches 10 bases. Germline trimming cut 3 bases from V and 0 bases from J; bases unmatched to any gene: 8. The CDR3 length is 18 residues. Germline V CDR1 and CDR2: ENHRY, SYGVKD. For the CDR3, the DNA is TGTGCCATCAGTGACCCCATAGGACTAGCGGTCTCCTACAATGAGCAGTTCTTC. This sequence encodes CAISDPIGLAVSYNEQFF.

There are a few counts of this clone. V is TRBV6-6 and J is TRBJ2-7; D ambiguous. Trimming took 4 bases from V and 3 from J, leaving 10 bases between them. Germline V CDR1 and CDR2: MNHNY, SVGAGI (reference sequence). The CDR3 runs to 13 residues. CDR3 loop: CASSSSRVYEQYV. In DNA form, the CDR3 reads TGTGCCAGCAGTTCCTCTCGGGTCTACGAGCAGTACGTC.

The chain recombines TRBV9 with TRBJ2-2; TRBD1 might be the D (5 bases). V was pared by 3 bases and J by 0 bases, with 15 bases between. The CDR3 is 17 residues long. CDR1 is SGDLS and CDR2 is YYNGEE in the germline V gene. Here the CDR3 reads CASSEPPGSPNTGELFF. The CDR3 DNA sequence: TGTGCCAGCAGCGAACCCCCAGGGTCCCCGAACACCGGGGAGCTGTTTTTT.

This chain joins TRBV21-1 and TRBJ2-3; the listed D gene, TRBD2, was not tested against the DNA. TRBV21-1 corresponds to a pseudogene. This CDR3 is built from 17 residues. Written as DNA, the CDR3 is TGTGCCAGCAGCCGACCCCGGCCTAGCGGGATTCGAGATACGCAGTATTTT. Translated: CASSRPRPSGIRDTQYF.

CDR3 bases: TGCAGCGTTTATTGGGGGGACACTGAAGCTTTCTTT. Protein: CSVYWGDTEAFF. This sequence joins TRBV29-1 and TRBJ1-1; tentative D call: TRBD1 (5 bases). The germline V gene encodes CDR1 SQVTM and CDR2 ANQGSEA. Trimming stripped 5 bases from V and 3 bases from J, with 10 bases between. The CDR3 sequence is 12 residues long.

The rearrangement links TRBV7-2 to TRBJ1-2; D remains unclear. The CDR3 contains 14 residues. The germline gives CDR1 SGHTA, CDR2 FQGNSA. Trimming pared 5 bases from V and 2 bases from J, leaving 12 bases between. Here the CDR3 reads CASSPSAGNYGYTF. In DNA form, the CDR3 reads TGTGCCAGCAGCCCCTCGGCGGGGAACTATGGCTACACCTTC.

The rearrangement links TRBV18 to TRBJ2-7, with D possibly TRBD2 on 6 matching bases. CDR3 size: 16 residues. With 3 bases removed from V and 5 bases from J, the gap between germline ends came to 20 bases. The germline V gene has CDR1 KGHSH and CDR2 LQKENI. CDR3 coding DNA: TGTGCCAGCTCACCCTTGCGGGGTGGGTGGAACAACGAGCAGTACTTC. Its translation: CASSPLRGGWNNEQYF.

The chain combines TRBV2 with TRBJ1-5; D remains unclear. Germline values: CDR1 SNHLY, CDR2 FYNNEI. CDR3 size: 12 residues. Trimming took off 6 bases at V and 4 bases at J, with 7 bases between the two ends. The CDR3 nucleotides read TGTGCCAGCAGGCGCCTTAATCAGCCCCAGCATTTT. Its translation is CASRRLNQPQHF.

The chain employs TRBV4-1 and TRBJ1-2; maybe TRBD1 (6 bases). Germline V gene lookup returns CDR1 MGHRA and CDR2 YSYEKL. This CDR3 comprises 16 residues. Trimming stripped 3 bases from V and 6 bases from J, with 20 bases between. CDR3 nucleotides: TGCGCCAGCAGCCACTCACAGGATTTTGAGGGGGATGGCTACACCTTC. It specifies CASSHSQDFEGDGYTF.

V and J are TRBV6-5 and TRBJ1-2; TRBD1 agrees at 9 bases. Germline lookup yields CDR1 MNHEY and CDR2 SVGAGI. J lost 5 bases, V lost 4 bases, and 5 bases had no gene match. The length of the CDR3 is 14 residues. CDR3 sequence reads: CASSSGTGLYGYTF. CDR3 nucleotides: TGTGCCAGCAGTTCCGGGACAGGGTTGTATGGCTACACCTTC.

The gene calls are TRBV12-3 or TRBV12-4 and TRBJ2-5, with 7 positions matching TRBD1. There are 13 residues in the CDR3. The ends lost 3 bases at V and 2 bases at J; junction bases unmatched: 0. DNA of the CDR3: TGTGCCAGCAGTTTGGGACAGCAAGAGACCCAGTACTTC. Translating gives CASSLGQQETQYF.

The chain has TRBV6-5 and TRBJ2-1; TRBD2 is a possible D gene (6 bases). Germline V gene lookup returns CDR1 MNHEY and CDR2 SVGAGI. Trimming took off 6 bases at V and 5 bases at J, with 17 bases between the two ends. CDR3 length: 15 amino acids. The chain's CDR3 is CASSLSPWGDNEQFF. As DNA, the CDR3 is TGTGCCAGCAGCCTAAGTCCTTGGGGGGACAATGAGCAGTTCTTC.

DNA of the CDR3: TGTGCCAGCAGCCAGACAGTCATTGGAAACACCATATATTTT. Translated: CASSQTVIGNTIYF. The rearrangement uses TRBV3-1 (or the pseudogene TRBV3-2) and TRBJ1-3; D perhaps matches TRBD1 (5 bases). Germline lookup yields CDR1 LGHDT and CDR2 YNNKEL (reference sequence). This CDR3 contains 14 residues. Trimming took 3 bases from V and 3 from J, leaving 9 bases between them.

The rearrangement links TRBV30 to TRBJ2-2; TRBD2 might be the D (5 bases). CDR3 size: 13 residues. Trimming pared 1 base from V and 5 bases from J, leaving 8 bases between. Germline CDR1 reads GTSNPN; CDR2 reads SVGIG (reference sequence). The CDR3 nucleotides are TGTGCCTGGAGTGGGACGGGGACCGGGGAGCTGTTTTTT. Protein product: CAWSGTGTGELFF.